These 27 T cell receptor beta chains were all obtained from the same sample, sequenced in a study of response to subunit inactivated influenza vaccine. TCRdb re-derived calls from the RT-PCR reads in MiXCR, one entry per CDR3 protein. The sample records about 780,000 distinct CDR3 sequences, about 18% being singletons. The sequencing used PBMCs from blood, collected roughly 5 days after vaccination. Receptors originate from a man between 50 and 59 years old who received an inactivated influenza vaccine.

Remarks on this clonotype: The junction differs from germline at one of its ends, possibly a read error. The genes are TRBV7-9 and TRBJ2-3; no firm D call. Germline CDR1 SEHNR, CDR2 FQNEAQ (reference sequence). The length of the CDR3 is 12 residues. The CDR3 reads CASKVSTDTLYF. The CDR3 nucleotides read TGTGCCAGCAAGGTTAGCACAGATACGCTGTATTTT.

This clonotype was counted only a few times. The rearrangement links TRBV7-9 to TRBJ1-1; unclear D gene. Trimming took off 2 bases at V and 1 base at J, with 14 bases between the two ends. This CDR3 has 16 residues. Per germline, CDR1 SEHNR and CDR2 FQNEAQ (reference sequence). The CDR3 reads CASSLLRWGGNTEAFF. The CDR3 bases are TGTGCCAGCAGCTTACTTCGTTGGGGTGGGAACACTGAAGCTTTCTTT.

This clonotype has a handful of counts. This chain uses TRBV5-1 with TRBJ2-1; D remains ambiguous. Deletions cut 4 bases from V and 2 bases from J, with 7 bases between. Germline assignment: CDR1 SGHRS and CDR2 YFSETQ. The CDR3 runs 13 residues. CDR3 region: CASSADTYNEQFF. CDR3 coding DNA: TGCGCCAGCAGCGCCGACACCTACAATGAGCAGTTCTTC. The full variable domain, rest sourced from reference TRBV5-1 and TRBJ2-1, is KAGVTQTPRYLIKTRGQQVTLSCSPISGHRSVSWYQQTPGQGLQFLFEYFSETQRNKGNFPGRFSGRQFSNSRSEMNVSTLELGDSALYLCASSADTYNEQFFGPGTRLTVL.

This clonotype was observed at least ten times. The rearrangement joins TRBV28 to TRBJ1-6; weak D call: TRBD1 (6 bases). CDR1 and CDR2 from the germline V gene are MDHEN and SYDVKM. The ends were cut back, 7 bases at V and 8 bases at J, with 24 bases in the middle. CDR3 length equals 17 residues. The chain's CDR3 is CASKPLLDRMRYSPLHF. The CDR3 DNA follows: TGTGCCAGCAAACCCCTCCTCGACAGGATGAGGTATTCACCCCTCCACTTT.

The rearrangement links TRBV6-1 to TRBJ2-2; D tentatively reads TRBD1 or TRBD2 (5 bases each). The CDR3 runs to 15 residues. The V end was cut by 5 bases, the J end by 3 bases, with 13 bases between. Germline V gene lookup returns CDR1 MNHNS and CDR2 SASEGT. The CDR3 coding sequence is TGTGCCAGCAGTATGAGGGGCCAGGACACCGGGGAGCTGTTTTTT. Translated: CASSMRGQDTGELFF.

This clonotype was seen only a few times. The genes are TRBV11-2 and TRBJ2-5; either TRBD1 or TRBD2 may fit D (5 bases each). Germline V lookup: CDR1 SGHAT, CDR2 FQNNGV. CDR3 size: 13 residues. V was cut by 4 bases and J by 4 bases, with 10 bases left in between. In nucleotides, the CDR3 is TGTGCCAGCAGCTCTCGGGACGGAGAGACCCAGTACTTC. This sequence encodes CASSSRDGETQYF.

This clonotype has a handful of counts. The genes are TRBV20-1 and TRBJ2-3, with 7 bases aligning to TRBD2. The germline gives CDR1 DFQATT, CDR2 SNEGSKA (reference sequence). This CDR3 has 15 residues. J was trimmed by 1 base and V by 5 bases; bases with no gene match: 9. The CDR3 spells CSARPLTSGTDTQYF. In DNA form, the CDR3 reads TGCAGTGCTCGGCCCTTAACTAGCGGCACAGATACGCAGTATTTT.

This clonotype was seen many times. The germline gene is not matched at one end of the junction; a read error may be the cause. The chain combines TRBV5-1 with TRBJ2-3, with D perhaps TRBD1 or TRBD2 (5 bases each). The germline V gene encodes CDR1 SGHRS and CDR2 YFSETQ. This CDR3 has 12 residues. In DNA form, the CDR3 reads TGTGCCAGCAGCTGGGGGACAGATACGCAGTATTTT. Translated, it gives CASSWGTDTQYF.

This clonotype has a handful of counts. The rearrangement links TRBV7-4 to TRBJ2-7; 13 nucleotides match TRBD2. Germline CDR1 and CDR2: SGHVT and SQSDAQ. The CDR3 covers 18 residues. With 1 base clipped from V and 2 bases from J, the junction kept 8 bases outside the gene matches. The CDR3 here is CASSLERTSGRDPYEQYF. CDR3 DNA: TGTGCCAGCAGCTTAGAAAGGACTAGCGGGAGAGACCCCTACGAGCAGTACTTC.

The chain is built from TRBV9 and TRBJ2-7; perhaps TRBD1 as D (5 bases). This CDR3 is built from 14 residues. The germline gives CDR1 SGDLS, CDR2 YYNGEE. V lost 1 base to trimming and J lost 6 bases, with 14 bases between them. CDR3 nucleotide sequence: TGTGCCAGCAGCGTAATCCCCAGGGTTCTCGAGCAGTACTTC. It translates to CASSVIPRVLEQYF.

The chain links TRBV29-1 to TRBJ1-6; D not certain. The CDR3 extends over 15 amino acids. The V end lost 7 bases, the J end lost 0 bases, and 13 bases lay between the germline ends. CDR1 is SQVTM and CDR2 is ANQGSEA in the germline V gene. CDR3 sequence (DNA): TGCAGCGCCCAGGAGGCCGGCTCCTATAATTCACCCCTCCACTTT. It is translated as CSAQEAGSYNSPLHF.

This clonotype was picked up many times. CDR3 protein: CASSPGLDRNEQFF. As DNA, the CDR3 is TGCGCCAGCAGCCCAGGGTTAGATCGAAATGAGCAGTTCTTC. The V and J genes are TRBV4-1 and TRBJ2-1; D may be TRBD1 (5 bases). The germline V gene has CDR1 MGHRA and CDR2 YSYEKL. V was pared by 4 bases and J by 7 bases, with 14 bases between. This CDR3 comprises 14 residues.

This chain links TRBV7-2 with TRBJ2-7, with 9 bases matching TRBD2. V dropped 5 bases and J dropped 1; count of bases not matched to a gene: 9. The CDR3 is made up of 16 amino acids. Germline lookup yields CDR1 SGHTA and CDR2 FQGNSA. This chain's CDR3 is CASSLSGGLISYEQYF. The DNA for the CDR3 is TGTGCCAGCAGCCTTAGCGGGGGCCTAATTTCCTACGAGCAGTACTTC.

The V call is TRBV7-9, the J call TRBJ2-3, with D tentatively TRBD1 or TRBD2 (5 bases each). The CDR3 is 14 amino acids. V was cut by 5 bases and J by 5 bases, with 14 bases left in between. Germline V CDR1 and CDR2: SEHNR, FQNEAQ (reference sequence). The CDR3, as DNA: TGTGCCAGCAGCCCCGGGACCACGGGAGATACGCAGTATTTT. This sequence encodes CASSPGTTGDTQYF.

The chain carries TRBV4-1 and TRBJ2-2, with D possibly matching TRBD2 (5 bases). The germline V gene has CDR1 MGHRA and CDR2 YSYEKL. The CDR3 contains 15 residues. Trimming stripped 1 base from V and 7 bases from J, with 13 bases between. The DNA of the CDR3 is TGCGCCAGCAGCCAAGGGCCGGGGAGCTTCGGGGAGCTGTTTTTT. It codes for CASSQGPGSFGELFF.

This chain uses TRBV5-1 with TRBJ2-3; 12 bases map to TRBD2. Germline loops: CDR1 SGHRS, CDR2 YFSETQ. The CDR3 has 17 residues. With 4 bases clipped from V and 6 bases from J, the junction kept 12 bases outside the gene matches. CDR3 loop: CASSPGTSGGPRDTQYF. Here the CDR3 DNA reads TGCGCCAGCAGCCCGGGAACTAGCGGGGGGCCGCGGGATACGCAGTATTTT.

The V gene is TRBV7-3, the J gene TRBJ2-3; D may be TRBD2 (5 bases). V lost 5 bases to trimming and J lost 8 bases, with 14 bases between them. Germline V gene sequence: CDR1 SGHTA, CDR2 FQGTGA. This CDR3 has 13 amino acids. CDR3 sequence: CASSPGGGATQYF. CDR3 nucleotides: TGTGCCAGCAGCCCCGGAGGAGGAGCTACGCAGTATTTT.

In its sample, this clonotype was seen a few times. CDR3 nucleotides: TGTGCCAGCAGTTACGACAAGAGCTCCTATAATTCACCCCTCCACTTT. It encodes CASSYDKSSYNSPLHF. V and J are TRBV6-5 and TRBJ1-6; no clear D. The V end was cut by 2 bases, the J end by 0 bases, with 8 bases between. Germline CDR1 reads MNHEY; CDR2 reads SVGAGI. This CDR3 is 16 amino acids long.

The V and J genes are TRBV28 and TRBJ2-2; TRBD1 agrees at 8 bases. Germline V gene sequence: CDR1 MDHEN, CDR2 SYDVKM. This CDR3 is built from 15 residues. The trim removed 6 bases at V and 3 bases at J, leaving 6 bases unmatched. The CDR3, as DNA: TGTGCCAGCAGGACAGGGGAATACCACACCGGGGAGCTGTTTTTT. Translating it yields CASRTGEYHTGELFF.

This clonotype was seen only a few times. The chain links TRBV12-3 or TRBV12-4 to TRBJ2-7; TRBD1 might be the D (5 bases). The CDR3 is made up of 15 amino acids. V gave up 5 bases and J gave up 3 bases, with 17 bases separating them. CDR3 amino acids: CASSPRQRHLYEQYF. Written as DNA, the CDR3 is TGTGCCAGCAGTCCCCGACAGAGACATCTCTACGAGCAGTACTTC.

This clonotype was detected a few times. V usage is TRBV7-9 and J usage is TRBJ2-7, with TRBD1 as a possible D gene (6 bases). Germline values: CDR1 SEHNR, CDR2 FQNEAQ (reference sequence). CDR3 length equals 15 residues. V lost 7 bases, J lost 0 bases, and 16 bases lay in between. Here the CDR3 reads CASKQTDRFSYEQYF. The CDR3 nucleotides read TGTGCCAGCAAACAAACCGACAGGTTCTCCTACGAGCAGTACTTC.

In its sample, this clonotype was seen a few times. The V gene is TRBV30, the J gene TRBJ2-2; no clear D. CDR1 and CDR2 (germline): GTSNPN, SVGIG (reference sequence). This CDR3 contains 11 residues. Trimming left V 5 bases short and J 8 bases short, with 9 bases between. This CDR3 is CAWFKMGELFF. The DNA of the CDR3 is TGTGCCTGGTTTAAAATGGGGGAGCTGTTTTTT.

This clonotype appeared a few times. The chain employs TRBV6-1 and TRBJ2-2; D is ambiguous. Germline V gives CDR1 MNHNS, CDR2 SASEGT. There are 13 residues in the CDR3. Trimming shortened V by 5 bases and J by 6 bases, and 10 bases separated the two germline ends. The CDR3 DNA is TGTGCCAGCAGTCCCGAGCTGCCCGGGGAGCTGTTTTTT. The encoded protein is CASSPELPGELFF.

This sequence joins TRBV7-9 and TRBJ1-5; tentatively, D is TRBD1 (6 bases). CDR1 and CDR2 from the germline V gene are SEHNR and FQNEAQ (reference sequence). V was clipped by 1 base and J by 0 bases, with 13 bases between them. CDR3 length: 17 residues. CDR3 bases: TGTGCCAGCAGCTTAGTATCTTCAGGGGATAGCAATCAGCCCCAGCATTTT. This translates into CASSLVSSGDSNQPQHF.

There are many counts of this clonotype. J is TRBJ2-3 and V is TRBV20-1, with TRBD2 matching over 10 bases. The junction had 7 bases not matched to a gene; V was cut back by 7 bases and J by 6 bases. Per the germline V gene, CDR1 is DFQATT and CDR2 is SNEGSKA (reference sequence). The CDR3 contains 13 residues. As DNA, the CDR3 is TGCAGTGTGTCTAGCGGGGGCGGGGATACGCAGTATTTT. Its translation: CSVSSGGGDTQYF.

The rearrangement links TRBV4-3 to TRBJ1-5; 8 bases agree with TRBD1. Trimming cost V 2 bases and J 6 bases; bases outside gene matches: 6. CDR3 length equals 15 residues. The germline CDR1 and CDR2 sequences are LGHNA and YSLEER. CDR3 region: CASSQFTGGGQPQHF. The CDR3 region has the DNA TGCGCCAGCAGCCAATTTACAGGGGGGGGTCAGCCCCAGCATTTT.

The chain has TRBV6-1 and TRBJ2-7; 9 positions match TRBD1. The CDR3 runs 15 residues. CDR1 and CDR2 from the germline V gene are MNHNS and SASEGT. Trimming cost V 6 bases and J 1 base; bases outside gene matches: 7. This chain's CDR3 is CASRSGTGLSYEQYF. CDR3 nucleotides: TGTGCCAGCAGGTCCGGGACAGGGCTTTCCTACGAGCAGTACTTC.